This T cell receptor beta chain appears in the sequencing data of a study of glioma-infiltrating T cells. Amplification of TCR alpha and beta CDR3 regions from RNA used iRepertoire nested multiplex PCR. One entry per CDR3 protein, called by TCRdb with MiXCR from the multiplex PCR reads. The sample holds a few thousand distinct CDR3 sequences; approximately 34% are singletons and the top ten take around 7.5%. Notes on the study in general: Only very few CDR3 sequences appeared in both tissue and blood. Non-neoplastic patients had below-expected tissue-blood divergence, while all gliomas exceeded expectation.

This clonotype showed up many times. Its antigen is unidentified. Trimming took off 3 bases at V and 9 bases at J, with 15 bases between the two ends. This CDR3 spans 13 amino acids. Germline V gives CDR1 SQVTM, CDR2 ANQGSEA. The specimen sequenced was glioma tissue, nonneoplastic brain tissue, or PBMCs (not recorded which). V gene TRBV29-1 combines with J gene TRBJ2-1, with a tentative D call TRBD1 (6 bases). The TCR comes from a human donor with low-grade glioma or glioblastoma, undergoing nonglioma brain surgery, or in good health (not recorded which). The CDR3 nucleotides read TGCAGCGTTGACAGGGGTAACACCGGTGAGCAGTTCTTC. Protein: CSVDRGNTGEQFF.